The 27 T cell receptor beta chains below come from one sample, sequenced in a study of blood T cell repertoires in COVID-19. Repertoires were generated with immunoSEQ multiplex PCR, while TCRdb's copy carries only in-frame clones and drops some. The data show more than 200,000 clones, around 87% seen once. Sequenced: PBMCs or T cells enriched from blood (not recorded which). The receptor set was obtained from a man in his thirties or forties in a cohort exposed to, infected with or recovered from COVID-19 (not recorded which).

This rearrangement joins TRBV9 to TRBJ1-3; D is possibly TRBD1 (5 bases). Per germline, CDR1 SGDLS and CDR2 YYNGEE. V lost 4 bases and J lost 1, with 18 bases in between. The CDR3 has 17 residues. CDR3 in amino acids: CASSSPRGGLSGNTIYF. CDR3 in DNA: TGTGCCAGCAGCTCCCCTCGGGGGGGACTATCTGGAAACACCATATATTTT.

The chain joins TRBV6-2 or TRBV6-3 to TRBJ2-7; 11 positions agree with TRBD2. CDR1 and CDR2 (germline): MNHEY, SVGEGT. V was clipped by 6 bases and J by 4 bases; unmatched bases: 11. This CDR3 comprises 16 residues. The CDR3 coding sequence is TGTGCCAGCAGCCAAGTAGCGGGAGGGCCAAGATACGAGCAGTACTTC. It specifies CASSQVAGGPRYEQYF.

The chain recombines TRBV11-2 with TRBJ2-2, with D hard to call. The CDR3 contains 15 residues. V was pared by 6 bases and J by 2 bases, with 13 bases between. Germline V gene sequence: CDR1 SGHAT, CDR2 FQNNGV. The CDR3 reads CASRYLAANTGELFF. As DNA, the CDR3 is TGTGCCAGCAGATATTTGGCGGCAAACACCGGGGAGCTGTTTTTT.

This chain uses TRBV4-2 with TRBJ2-5, with 10 bases aligning to TRBD2. CDR3 length: 17 residues. The V and J ends lost 5 bases and 5 bases, in that order; junction bases with no gene match: 14. The germline CDR1 and CDR2 sequences are LGHNA and YNFKEQ. CDR3 loop: CASSSGSTSGNEETQYF. CDR3 DNA sequence: TGTGCCAGCAGCTCCGGGAGCACTAGCGGGAATGAGGAGACCCAGTACTTC.

The chain uses TRBV2 and TRBJ2-7; D perhaps matches TRBD1 (6 bases). Deletions cut 11 bases from V and 0 bases from J, with 17 bases between. The CDR3 has 14 residues. Germline V gives CDR1 SNHLY, CDR2 FYNNEI. The CDR3 nucleotides read TGTGCCTGGAACGACAGGACAAGCTCCTACGAGCAGTACTTC. Residues: CAWNDRTSSYEQYF.

The rearrangement joins TRBV25-1 to TRBJ2-3, with D perhaps matching TRBD1 (5 bases). Germline CDR1 MGHDK, CDR2 SYGVNS. This CDR3 has 14 residues. V dropped 1 base and J dropped 6 bases, with 11 bases sitting between them. DNA for the CDR3: TGTGCCAGCAGTGAATCCAGGGTTCAGGATACGCAGTATTTT. It encodes CASSESRVQDTQYF.

This clone was found a few times. The chain carries TRBV12-3 or TRBV12-4 and TRBJ2-1; D perhaps matches TRBD2 (6 bases). Trimming stripped 5 bases from V and 3 bases from J, with 8 bases between. There are 13 residues in the CDR3. CDR3 in DNA: TGTGCCAGCAGTGCGACTAGCTACAATGAGCAGTTCTTC. This encodes CASSATSYNEQFF.

In its sample, this clone was seen a few times. V gene TRBV27 combines with J gene TRBJ2-7; 8 bases agree with TRBD1. The CDR3 runs to 15 residues. V was clipped by 3 bases and J by 1 base; unmatched bases: 5. CDR1 is MNHEY and CDR2 is SMNVEV in the germline V gene (reference sequence). In DNA form, the CDR3 reads TGTGCCAGCAGTTTGGTGACAGGGGCGTCCTACGAGCAGTACTTC. Amino acids: CASSLVTGASYEQYF.

This chain links TRBV2 with TRBJ1-2, with 10 positions matching TRBD1. V gave up 2 bases and J gave up 7 bases; unmatched junction bases: 10. The CDR3 contains 16 residues. Germline loops: CDR1 SNHLY, CDR2 FYNNEI. CDR3 coding DNA: TGTGCCAGCAGTGAAAACAAGGTCGGGACAGGGGTTGGCTACACCTTC. Translating it yields CASSENKVGTGVGYTF.

The rearrangement joins TRBV25-1 to TRBJ2-1, with a tentative D call TRBD1 (5 bases). Germline values: CDR1 MGHDK, CDR2 SYGVNS. This CDR3 has 14 residues. Trimming cost V 5 bases and J 8 bases, with 16 bases left between them. As DNA, the CDR3 is TGTGCCAGCAGTTCCCAGGGTACCTGGGATGAGCAGTTCTTC. Its translation is CASSSQGTWDEQFF.

The chain combines TRBV5-4 with TRBJ1-1, with TRBD1 as a possible D gene (6 bases). This CDR3 contains 14 residues. CDR1 is SGHNT and CDR2 is YYREEE in the germline V gene (reference sequence). The ends were cut back, 3 bases at V and 2 bases at J, with 11 bases in the middle. The CDR3 bases are TGTGCCAGCAGCTGGGAACAGGGTAACACTGAAGCTTTCTTT. Translating it yields CASSWEQGNTEAFF.

The chain employs TRBV19 and TRBJ2-2; TRBD2 aligns across 7 bases. Trimming took 9 bases from V and 1 from J; bases not matched to a gene: 5. The CDR3 has 14 residues. From germline, CDR1 is LNHDA and CDR2 SQIVND (reference sequence). This CDR3 is CASLLAVNTGELFF. CDR3 in DNA: TGTGCCAGCCTGCTAGCGGTGAACACCGGGGAGCTGTTTTTT.

CDR3 in amino acids: CATSPRGLAGVISYNEQFF. In nucleotides, the CDR3 is TGTGCCACCAGCCCCCGTGGACTAGCGGGAGTGATCTCCTACAATGAGCAGTTCTTC. The chain joins TRBV15 to TRBJ2-1, with 13 positions matching TRBD2. With 5 bases clipped from V and 0 bases from J, the junction kept 10 bases outside the gene matches. This CDR3 spans 19 amino acids. Germline loops: CDR1 LNHNV, CDR2 YYDKDF (reference sequence).

The rearrangement uses TRBV7-3 and TRBJ2-7, with D maybe TRBD2 (6 bases). This CDR3 is 14 amino acids long. CDR1 SGHTA and CDR2 FQGTGA come from the germline V gene. Trimming removed 5 bases from V and 7 bases from J, with 18 bases in between. CDR3 in amino acids: CASSAGPGAGEQYF. In DNA form, the CDR3 reads TGTGCCAGCAGCGCCGGGCCGGGTGCGGGGGAGCAGTACTTC.

The chain joins TRBV29-1 to TRBJ2-1; TRBD1 might be the D (5 bases). This CDR3 contains 12 residues. Trimming shortened V by 7 bases and J by 0 bases, and 7 bases separated the two germline ends. Per the germline V gene, CDR1 is SQVTM and CDR2 is ANQGSEA. The CDR3 sequence is CSAQGSYNEQFF. Written as DNA, the CDR3 is TGCAGCGCCCAGGGCTCCTACAATGAGCAGTTCTTC.

This rearrangement joins TRBV4-2 to TRBJ2-1; 8 bases match TRBD2. V lost 4 bases and J lost 8; bases outside the gene matches: 22. The germline V gene has CDR1 LGHNA and CDR2 YNFKEQ. There are 19 residues in the CDR3. For the CDR3, the DNA is TGTGCCAGCAGCCCCTCACGCGCCGGGGGACTAGTTTTTCTCGATGAGCAGTTCTTC. Translation gives CASSPSRAGGLVFLDEQFF.

The rearrangement joins TRBV10-3 to TRBJ2-7, with D tentatively TRBD2 (5 bases). Germline V lookup: CDR1 ENHRY, CDR2 SYGVKD. V gave up 3 bases and J gave up 0 bases, with 18 bases separating them. The CDR3 sequence is 17 residues long. The CDR3 loop is CAISESPPWRVSYEQYF. Written as DNA, the CDR3 is TGTGCCATCAGTGAATCCCCTCCCTGGCGGGTCTCCTACGAGCAGTACTTC.

V and J are TRBV4-3 and TRBJ2-5; 11 nucleotides align to TRBD2. The junction had 10 bases not matched to a gene; V was cut back by 3 bases and J by 4 bases. From germline, CDR1 is LGHNA and CDR2 YSLEER. CDR3 size: 17 residues. The CDR3 DNA reads as TGCGCCAGCAGCCACGATGTAGCGGGAGGGCTGGGAGAGACCCAGTACTTC. It is translated as CASSHDVAGGLGETQYF.

This chain uses TRBV19 with TRBJ2-1; D is possibly TRBD2 (6 bases). From germline, CDR1 is LNHDA and CDR2 SQIVND (reference sequence). V lost 9 bases, J lost 6 bases, and 21 bases lay in between. The CDR3 loop spans 15 amino acids. The CDR3 nucleotides are TGTGCCAGCAGCTCCCGGGAGTTCGTCGGCAATGAGCAGTTCTTC. Residues: CASSSREFVGNEQFF.

This clone was seen more than once but under ten times. This chain joins TRBV9 and TRBJ1-6; no clear D gene. This CDR3 has 14 amino acids. CDR1 is SGDLS and CDR2 is YYNGEE in the germline V gene. Trimming cost V 2 bases and J 7 bases, with 10 bases left between them. The CDR3 spells CASSVEDRNSPLHF. In nucleotides, the CDR3 is TGTGCCAGCAGCGTTGAGGATCGGAATTCACCCCTCCACTTT.

The CDR3 nucleotides read TGTGCCAGCAGCACTCGACTAGCGGCGTACAATGAGCAGTTCTTC. This gives the protein CASSTRLAAYNEQFF. The chain has TRBV9 and TRBJ2-1, with 9 positions matching TRBD2. V lost 4 bases and J lost 4; bases outside the gene matches: 6. This CDR3 has 15 residues. The germline V gene has CDR1 SGDLS and CDR2 YYNGEE.

V gene TRBV15 combines with J gene TRBJ2-7, with D perhaps matching TRBD1 (5 bases). CDR1 LNHNV and CDR2 YYDKDF come from the germline V gene (reference sequence). The length of the CDR3 is 13 residues. V lost 0 bases and J lost 4, with 7 bases in between. DNA of the CDR3: TGTGCCACCAGCAGAGATAGGGGATACGAGCAGTACTTC. This encodes CATSRDRGYEQYF.

This clone showed up just once. The chain couples TRBV7-2 to TRBJ2-1; D not resolved. CDR3 length: 13 residues. Germline V gene sequence: CDR1 SGHTA, CDR2 FQGNSA. V lost 2 bases to trimming and J lost 12 bases, with 14 bases between them. The chain's CDR3 is CASSLMPTIRQFF. The CDR3 DNA sequence: TGTGCCAGCAGCTTAATGCCCACTATAAGGCAGTTCTTC.

This clone was seen once. The rearrangement joins TRBV3-1 (or the pseudogene TRBV3-2) to TRBJ2-3; 8 bases line up with TRBD2. This CDR3 contains 20 residues. Germline trimming cut 5 bases from V and 3 bases from J; bases unmatched to any gene: 22. Germline V CDR1 and CDR2: LGHDT, YNNKEL (reference sequence). The chain's CDR3 is CASSNSTLLAAREETDTQYF. The CDR3 DNA is TGTGCCAGCAGCAACTCGACCTTACTAGCGGCCAGGGAGGAGACAGATACGCAGTATTTT.

This clone was counted once. The V gene is TRBV7-3, the J gene TRBJ1-1; TRBD1 might be the D (6 bases). Germline-derived CDR1 and CDR2 are SGHTA and FQGTGA. The CDR3 has 16 amino acids. Deletions cut 4 bases from V and 0 bases from J, with 15 bases between. The CDR3 DNA is TGTGCCAGCAGCTCCCAGGGTAGGGGGATGAACACTGAAGCTTTCTTT. Amino acids: CASSSQGRGMNTEAFF.

The rearrangement joins TRBV7-2 to TRBJ2-2; perhaps TRBD1 as D (6 bases). The ends were cut back, 5 bases at V and 1 base at J, with 11 bases in the middle. CDR3 length: 15 residues. Germline CDR1 SGHTA, CDR2 FQGNSA. The chain's CDR3 is CASSPPRGNTGELFF. CDR3 sequence (DNA): TGTGCCAGCAGCCCCCCCAGGGGGAACACCGGGGAGCTGTTTTTT.

The rearrangement links TRBV6-5 to TRBJ1-1; D gene unclear. The V end was cut by 7 bases, the J end by 0 bases, with 9 bases between. The CDR3 loop spans 13 amino acids. Germline CDR1 is MNHEY and CDR2 is SVGAGI. The CDR3 bases are TGTGCCAGCACCCTTAACATGAACACTGAAGCTTTCTTT. This encodes CASTLNMNTEAFF.